A single sample gave rise to the 12 T cell receptor beta chains below, sequenced in a study of blood T cell repertoires in COVID-19. This table comes from immunoSEQ multiplex PCR, and its TCRdb copy is limited to in-frame clones, with some not included. Altogether about 220,000 clones are present, around 83% being singletons, with the ten largest covering roughly 5.1%. The material sequenced was peripheral blood. The receptors were sampled from a woman aged 65 to 85 with COVID-19, enrolled during active disease.

The chain combines TRBV28 with TRBJ2-1; D unresolved. This CDR3 has 14 residues. Germline-derived CDR1 and CDR2 are MDHEN and SYDVKM. Trimming pared 6 bases from V and 0 bases from J, leaving 9 bases between. DNA of the CDR3: TGTGCCAGCAGCCCCTCCGGCTCCTACAATGAGCAGTTCTTC. Translated: CASSPSGSYNEQFF.

This chain links TRBV28 with TRBJ1-2; TRBD1 matches 9 bases. The CDR3 loop spans 13 amino acids. The J segment lost 8 bases and the V segment lost 5 bases, leaving 6 bases of the junction unmatched. Germline CDR1 MDHEN, CDR2 SYDVKM. CDR3 in DNA: TGTGCCAGCAGTCCTGGGACAGGGCGCGGCTACACCTTC. Protein product: CASSPGTGRGYTF.

This clone was found many times. The J gene is TRBJ2-2, the V gene TRBV20-1; D may be TRBD1 (5 bases). There are 11 residues in the CDR3. V was cut by 7 bases and J by 5 bases, with 8 bases left in between. CDR1 is DFQATT, CDR2 SNEGSKA, per germline (reference sequence). The CDR3 bases are TGCAGTGTCGGACATACCGGGGAGCTGTTTTTT. Translation: CSVGHTGELFF.

The chain couples TRBV29-1 to TRBJ1-5, with 7 nucleotides matching TRBD1. Germline V gives CDR1 SQVTM, CDR2 ANQGSEA. The CDR3 has 13 amino acids. J was trimmed by 4 bases and V by 4 bases; bases with no gene match: 4. CDR3 DNA sequence: TGCAGCGTTGGGGACAGCGCGAATCAGCCCCAGCATTTT. Translated: CSVGDSANQPQHF.

This chain connects TRBV5-4 to TRBJ2-3, with TRBD1 identical over 7 bases. V shed 4 bases and J 2 bases; nucleotides not matched to a gene: 7. The CDR3 runs to 15 residues. Germline V CDR1 and CDR2: SGHNT, YYREEE (reference sequence). CDR3 in amino acids: CASSEGQRSTDTQYF. DNA for the CDR3: TGTGCCAGCAGCGAGGGACAGCGGTCCACAGATACGCAGTATTTT.

The chain recombines TRBV7-3 with TRBJ1-2, with TRBD1 identical over 7 bases. The germline V gene encodes CDR1 SGHTA and CDR2 FQGTGA. V shed 3 bases, J shed 0 bases, and the junction held 4 bases outside the gene matches. The CDR3 loop spans 15 amino acids. CDR3 nucleotides: TGTGCCAGCAGCTTTACAGGGGATTCTAACTATGGCTACACCTTC. Translated, it gives CASSFTGDSNYGYTF.

This chain joins TRBV28 and TRBJ1-1, with D possibly being TRBD1 (6 bases). The CDR3 has 13 residues. V lost 8 bases to trimming and J lost 6 bases, with 16 bases between them. The germline gives CDR1 MDHEN, CDR2 SYDVKM. CDR3 loop: CASHRGAGPEAFF. CDR3 nucleotides: TGTGCCAGCCACCGGGGGGCAGGGCCTGAAGCTTTCTTT.

This clone was detected only once. The chain recombines TRBV19 with TRBJ2-5; D call uncertain. The CDR3 is 13 residues long. Germline V gene sequence: CDR1 LNHDA, CDR2 SQIVND (reference sequence). Trimming stripped 2 bases from V and 1 base from J, with 5 bases between. CDR3 sequence (DNA): TGTGCCAGTAGTATACTCTTCCAAGAGACCCAGTACTTC. This sequence encodes CASSILFQETQYF.

This clone was seen more than once but under ten times. This chain uses TRBV24-1 with TRBJ2-3; 8 bases map to TRBD1. The CDR3 has 17 amino acids. Germline CDR1 reads KGHDR; CDR2 reads SFDVKD. Losses at the gene ends were 2 bases for V and 2 bases for J; bases not matched to a gene: 8. The CDR3 nucleotides read TGTGCCACCAGTGATTCCCCGCAGGGGGCGTCCACAGATACGCAGTATTTT. Amino acid sequence: CATSDSPQGASTDTQYF.

The rearrangement joins TRBV7-2 to TRBJ2-1, with 9 nucleotides matching TRBD2. With 3 bases clipped from V and 8 bases from J, the junction kept 8 bases outside the gene matches. Looked up from germline, CDR1 is SGHTA and CDR2 is FQGNSA. The CDR3 has 15 residues. For the CDR3, the DNA is TGTGCCAGCAGCTTTTGGTCGGCGGGAGGGGATGAGCAGTTCTTC. Its protein product is CASSFWSAGGDEQFF.

This clone was detected once. The V gene is TRBV5-6, the J gene TRBJ1-2; the match to TRBD1 covers 7 bases. The germline CDR1 and CDR2 sequences are SGHDT and YYEEEE. Germline trimming cut 2 bases from V and 0 bases from J; bases unmatched to any gene: 7. The CDR3 has 16 residues. CDR3 nucleotide sequence: TGTGCCAGCAGCTTACCCGGGACAGAGACTAACTATGGCTACACCTTC. Translation gives CASSLPGTETNYGYTF. The whole variable domain, remainder taken from reference TRBV5-6 and TRBJ1-2, is DAGVTQSPTHLIKTRGQQVTLRCSPKSGHDTVSWYQQALGQGPQFIFQYYEEEERQRGNFPDRFSGHQFPNYSSELNVNALLLGDSALYLCASSLPGTETNYGYTFGSGTRLTVV.

The CDR3 nucleotides read TGTGCCAGCAGCCTAGACAGGGCATATTCACCCCTCCACTTT. Its protein is CASSLDRAYSPLHF. The chain couples TRBV2 to TRBJ1-6, with 7 bases aligning to TRBD1. There are 14 residues in the CDR3. J gave up 8 bases and V 6 bases, and 7 bases lay outside the gene matches. The germline CDR1 and CDR2 sequences are SNHLY and FYNNEI.